This T cell receptor (beta chain) was documented in a study of shared clonotypes between healthy human individuals. Researchers ran the assay at a deep level. The protocol was immunoSEQ multiplex PCR, while the TCRdb copy is restricted to in-frame clones and leaves out a portion. Of around 2,100,000 clones listed, about 94% are singletons. Study-wide points: Few donors limited the genetic and exposure-history diversity represented. Investigators collected only blood, and repertoires in tissues likely differ.

CD45RO-negative, CCR7-selected cells formed the naive CD8 fraction, which excluded terminally differentiated effector memory CD45RA+ cells. Germline V lookup: CDR1 SGHDN, CDR2 FVKESK. CDR3 length equals 14 residues. Trimming took 4 bases from V and 3 from J, leaving 10 bases between them. About this clone: As yet, its antigen is unknown.

This clonotype was obtained from a man between 18 and 35 years old in good health. The sequencing input was naive CD8+ T cells sorted from blood. The chain recombines TRBV14 with TRBJ2-1; D possibly uses TRBD1 or TRBD2 (5 bases each). The CDR3: CASSPWGRYNEQFF. The CDR3 coding sequence is TGTGCCAGCAGCCCGTGGGGACGCTACAATGAGCAGTTCTTC.